This T cell receptor beta chain is from a study (dated by TCRdb to the mid-2010s). Trimming at the junction amounts to 3 bases on V and 2 bases on J, and the germline ends lie 11 bases apart. CDR1 and CDR2 are drawn from the germline V gene: SGHTA, FQGNSA. Its CDR3 holds 15 amino acids, cysteine through phenylalanine. The CDR3 DNA has 45 bases and is translated from base 1. This clonotype was counted a few times. This clone's antigen is unknown. Nothing much larger sits one base from this clone, and base qualities are not available. The protocol used for the library was RT-PCR. Data came from an Illumina MiSeq. TCRdb reran the public reads through fastp at Q25 and MiXCR, keeping productive beta chains. When rows share a CDR3 protein, they turn into one entry using the most common DNA and genes. This sample comprises about 680,000 distinct CDR3 sequences, 13% to 15% of them detected only once. The ten largest clones represent 3% to 4.5% of the sample.

The clonotype originates from a female donor in good health, serving as a healthy control. The chain is encoded by TRBV7-2 joined to TRBJ2-1; a confident D gene designation cannot be given. The sample consisted of memory CD4+ T cells from blood. In nucleotide form, the sequence is TGTGCCAGCAGCTTTGGTGCCACTCCCTACAATGAGCAGTTCTTC. This is translated as CASSFGATPYNEQFF.